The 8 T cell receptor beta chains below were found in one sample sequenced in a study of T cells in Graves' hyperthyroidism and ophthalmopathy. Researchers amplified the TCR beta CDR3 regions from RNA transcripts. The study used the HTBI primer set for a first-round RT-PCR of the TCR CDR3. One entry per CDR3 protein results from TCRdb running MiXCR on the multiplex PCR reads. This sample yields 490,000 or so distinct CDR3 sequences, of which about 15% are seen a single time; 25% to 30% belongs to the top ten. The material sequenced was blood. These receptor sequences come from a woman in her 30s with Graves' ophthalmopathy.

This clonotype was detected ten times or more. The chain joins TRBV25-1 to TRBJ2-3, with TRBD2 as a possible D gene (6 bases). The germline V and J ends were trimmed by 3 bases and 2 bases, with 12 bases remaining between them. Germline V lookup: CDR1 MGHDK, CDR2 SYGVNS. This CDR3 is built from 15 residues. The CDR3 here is CASSEGGTSTDTQYF. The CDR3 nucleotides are TGTGCCAGCAGTGAGGGCGGGACCTCCACAGATACGCAGTATTTT.

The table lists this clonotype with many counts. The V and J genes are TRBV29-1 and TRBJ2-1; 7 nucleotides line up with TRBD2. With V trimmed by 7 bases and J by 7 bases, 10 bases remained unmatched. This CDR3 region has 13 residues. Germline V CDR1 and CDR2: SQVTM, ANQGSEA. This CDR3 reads CSGFGGRGNEQFF. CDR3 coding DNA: TGCAGCGGGTTTGGCGGGAGAGGTAATGAGCAGTTCTTC.

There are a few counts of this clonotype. CDR3 DNA sequence: TGTGCCAGCAGCTTGGGAGGGAGGCCTTCCTACAATGAGCAGTTCTTC. It encodes CASSLGGRPSYNEQFF. This chain connects TRBV5-4 to TRBJ2-1, with TRBD2 as a possible D gene (6 bases). This CDR3 region has 16 residues. Trimming left V 0 bases short and J 1 base short, with 11 bases between. In germline, CDR1 is SGHNT, CDR2 YYREEE (reference sequence).

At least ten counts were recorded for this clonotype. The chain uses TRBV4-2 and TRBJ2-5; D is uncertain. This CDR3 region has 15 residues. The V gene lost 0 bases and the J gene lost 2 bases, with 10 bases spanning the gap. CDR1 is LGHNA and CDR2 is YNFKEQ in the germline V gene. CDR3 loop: CASSQDLTAQETQYF. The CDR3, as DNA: TGTGCCAGCAGCCAAGATCTTACAGCTCAAGAGACCCAGTACTTC.

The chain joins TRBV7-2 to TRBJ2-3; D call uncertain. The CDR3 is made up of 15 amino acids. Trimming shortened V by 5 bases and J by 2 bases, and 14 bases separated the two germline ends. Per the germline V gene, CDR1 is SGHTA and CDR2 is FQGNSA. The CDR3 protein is CASSPRKGPTDTQYF. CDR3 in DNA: TGTGCCAGCAGCCCCAGAAAAGGCCCCACAGATACGCAGTATTTT.

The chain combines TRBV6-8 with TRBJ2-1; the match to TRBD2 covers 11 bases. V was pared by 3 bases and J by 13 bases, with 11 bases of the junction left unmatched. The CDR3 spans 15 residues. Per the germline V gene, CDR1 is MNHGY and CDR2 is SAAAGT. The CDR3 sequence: CASSYPPTSGMVQFF. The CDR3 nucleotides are TGTGCCAGCAGTTATCCCCCGACTAGCGGGATGGTACAGTTCTTC.

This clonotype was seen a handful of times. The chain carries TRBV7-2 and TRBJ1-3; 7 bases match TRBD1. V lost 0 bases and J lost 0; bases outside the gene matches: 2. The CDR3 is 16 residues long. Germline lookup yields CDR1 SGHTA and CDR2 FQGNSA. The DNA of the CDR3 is TGTGCCAGCAGCTTAGCGGGACAGTACTCTGGAAACACCATATATTTT. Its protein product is CASSLAGQYSGNTIYF.

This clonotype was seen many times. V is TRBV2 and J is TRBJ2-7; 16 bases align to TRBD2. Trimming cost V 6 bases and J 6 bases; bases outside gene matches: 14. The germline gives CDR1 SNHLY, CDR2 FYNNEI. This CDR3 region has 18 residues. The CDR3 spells CASRDEGLAGGPKGEQYF. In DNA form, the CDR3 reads TGTGCCAGCAGGGACGAGGGACTAGCGGGAGGGCCTAAGGGCGAGCAGTACTTC.